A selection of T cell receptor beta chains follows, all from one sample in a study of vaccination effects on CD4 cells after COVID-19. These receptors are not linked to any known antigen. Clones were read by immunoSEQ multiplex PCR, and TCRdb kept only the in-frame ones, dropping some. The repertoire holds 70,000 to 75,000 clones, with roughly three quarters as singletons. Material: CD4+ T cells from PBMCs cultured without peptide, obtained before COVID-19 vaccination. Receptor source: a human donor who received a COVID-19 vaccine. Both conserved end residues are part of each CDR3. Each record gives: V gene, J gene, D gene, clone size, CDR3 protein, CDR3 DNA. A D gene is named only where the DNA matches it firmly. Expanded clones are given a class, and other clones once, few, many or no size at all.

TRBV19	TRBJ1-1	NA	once	CASSTTEGEGNTEAFF	TGTGCCAGTAGCACCACCGAGGGGGAAGGAAACACTGAAGCTTTCTTT
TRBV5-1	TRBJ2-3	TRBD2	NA	CASSFSAGLDTQYF	TGCGCCAGCAGCTTCTCAGCGGGGCTCGATACGCAGTATTTT
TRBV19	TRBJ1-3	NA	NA	CASSISASGNTIYF	TGTGCCAGTAGTATCTCCGCCTCTGGAAACACCATATATTTT
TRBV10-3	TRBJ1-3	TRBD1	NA	CAITSTGDGNTIYF	TGTGCCATCACCTCGACAGGGGACGGAAACACCATATATTTT
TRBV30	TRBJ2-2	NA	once	CAWSVGSNTGELFF	TGTGCCTGGAGTGTAGGGAGTAACACCGGGGAGCTGTTTTTT
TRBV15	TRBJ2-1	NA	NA	CATSRVIGEQFF	TGTGCCACCAGCAGAGTAATAGGGGAGCAGTTCTTC
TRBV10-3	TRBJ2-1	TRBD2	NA	CAIRQGTSGGGNYNEQFF	TGTGCCATCAGACAAGGGACTAGCGGGGGGGGTAATTACAATGAGCAGTTCTTC
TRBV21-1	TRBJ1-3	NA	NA	CASSSRLSSGNTIYF	TGTGCCAGCAGCTCCCGCCTTAGCTCTGGAAACACCATATATTTT
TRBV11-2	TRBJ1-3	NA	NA	CASSPPPGNTIYF	TGTGCCAGCAGCCCCCCCCCTGGAAACACCATATATTTT
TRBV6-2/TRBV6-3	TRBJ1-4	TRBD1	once	CASSYSHRGMKLDEKLFF	TGTGCCAGCAGTTACTCCCACAGGGGGATGAAGCTGGATGAAAAACTGTTTTTT
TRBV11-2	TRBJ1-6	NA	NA	CASSLTTGLRSPLHF	TGTGCCAGCAGCTTAACTACAGGGTTGCGGTCACCCCTCCACTTT
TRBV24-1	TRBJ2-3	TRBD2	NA	CATSDTTRTSGGDTQYF	TGTGCCACCAGTGATACAACACGGACTAGCGGGGGAGATACGCAGTATTTT
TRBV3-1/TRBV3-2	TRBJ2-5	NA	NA	CASSQDLVRKTQYF	TGTGCCAGCAGCCAAGATCTCGTTCGAAAGACCCAGTACTTC
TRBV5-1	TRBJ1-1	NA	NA	CASSEGLSYTEAFF	TGCGCCAGCAGCGAAGGGTTATCCTACACTGAAGCTTTCTTT
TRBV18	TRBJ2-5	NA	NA	CASSLGDGETQYF	TGTGCCAGCTCCCTGGGGGATGGGGAGACCCAGTACTTC
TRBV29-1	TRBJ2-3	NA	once	CSVDQGYGTDTQYF	TGCAGCGTTGATCAAGGGTATGGCACAGATACGCAGTATTTT
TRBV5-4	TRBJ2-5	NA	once	CASSFRAGETQYF	TGTGCCAGCAGTTTCAGGGCCGGGGAGACCCAGTACTTC
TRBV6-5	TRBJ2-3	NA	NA	CAIISDGAIDTQYF	TGTGCCATCATAAGCGACGGAGCGATCGATACGCAGTATTTT
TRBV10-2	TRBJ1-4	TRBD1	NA	CASSEGRTGRFF	TGCGCCAGCAGTGAGGGACGGACAGGGCGATTTTTT
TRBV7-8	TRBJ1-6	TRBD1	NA	CASSLTMLWGTGGSPLHF	TGTGCCAGCAGCTTGACTATGTTGTGGGGGACAGGGGGTTCACCCCTCCACTTT
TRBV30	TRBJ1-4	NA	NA	CAWSVSRTDTRGGKLFF	TGTGCCTGGAGTGTTAGCCGTACGGACACTAGGGGGGGAAAACTGTTTTTT
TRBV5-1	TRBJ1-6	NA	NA	CASSPGAANSPLHF	TGCGCCAGCAGCCCCGGTGCAGCTAATTCACCCCTCCACTTT
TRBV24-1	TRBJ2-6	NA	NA	CATRSLCNSGANVLTF	TGTGCCACCAGATCACTATGTAACTCTGGGGCCAACGTCCTGACTTTC
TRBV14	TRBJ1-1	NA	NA	CASSQVRGFNTEAFF	TGTGCCAGCAGCCAAGTTCGAGGGTTTAACACTGAAGCTTTCTTT
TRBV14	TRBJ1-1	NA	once	CASSQDQGYGTEAFF	TGTGCCAGCAGCCAAGATCAAGGGTACGGCACTGAAGCTTTCTTT
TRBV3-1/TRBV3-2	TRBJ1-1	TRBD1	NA	CASSRQGLSTEAFF	TGTGCCAGCAGCCGACAGGGGTTGAGCACTGAAGCTTTCTTT
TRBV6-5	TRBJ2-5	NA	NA	CASSQLGTLQETQYF	TGTGCCAGCAGTCAGCTCGGGACGCTACAAGAGACCCAGTACTTC
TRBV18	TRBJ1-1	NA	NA	CASSPPGYLEAFF	TGTGCCAGCTCACCACCCGGCTACCTTGAAGCTTTCTTT
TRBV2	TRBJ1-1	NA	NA	CASSFTSANTEAFF	TGTGCCAGCAGTTTCACGAGTGCGAACACTGAAGCTTTCTTT
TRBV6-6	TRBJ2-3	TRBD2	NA	CASRPSGSTDTQYF	TGTGCCAGCAGGCCTAGCGGGAGCACAGATACGCAGTATTTT
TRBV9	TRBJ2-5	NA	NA	CASSGASLAQETQYF	TGTGCCAGCAGCGGAGCCAGCCTAGCTCAAGAGACCCAGTACTTC
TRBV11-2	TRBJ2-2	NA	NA	CASSPRLGGGELFF	TGTGCCAGCAGCCCCCGGCTGGGGGGCGGGGAGCTGTTTTTT
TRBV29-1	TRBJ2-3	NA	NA	CSATLDHGTDTQYF	TGCAGCGCTACGCTAGACCACGGTACAGATACGCAGTATTTT
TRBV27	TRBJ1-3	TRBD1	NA	CASSLYPGRGLGNTIYF	TGTGCCAGCAGTTTATACCCCGGAAGGGGGCTTGGAAACACCATATATTTT
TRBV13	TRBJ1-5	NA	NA	CASSRAGPNQPQHF	TGTGCCAGCAGCCGAGCGGGCCCAAATCAGCCCCAGCATTTT
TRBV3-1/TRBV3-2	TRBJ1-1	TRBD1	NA	CASSQSGTGAAFF	TGTGCCAGCAGCCAATCCGGGACAGGGGCTGCTTTCTTT
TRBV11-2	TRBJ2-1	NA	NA	CASSSNVGYNEQFF	TGTGCCAGCAGCTCAAACGTCGGTTACAATGAGCAGTTCTTC
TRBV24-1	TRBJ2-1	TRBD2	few	CATSLAGGRDEQFF	TGTGCCACCTCACTAGCGGGGGGGCGGGATGAGCAGTTCTTC
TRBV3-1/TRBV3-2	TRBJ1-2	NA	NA	CASSRRPGGVYGYTF	TGTGCCAGCAGCCGTCGCCCTGGGGGAGTCTATGGCTACACCTTC
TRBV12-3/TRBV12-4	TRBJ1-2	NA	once	CASSFSSYGYTF	TGTGCCAGCAGTTTTAGCTCTTATGGCTACACCTTC
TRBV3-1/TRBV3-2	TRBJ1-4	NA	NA	CASSQDVRNEKLFF	TGTGCCAGCAGCCAAGATGTCAGGAATGAAAAACTGTTTTTT
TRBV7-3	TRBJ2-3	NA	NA	CASSSQGSGAQDTQYF	TGTGCCAGCAGCTCCCAGGGGAGTGGGGCACAGGATACGCAGTATTTT
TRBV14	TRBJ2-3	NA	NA	CASSPLDGHTDTQYF	TGTGCCAGCAGCCCATTGGACGGTCACACAGATACGCAGTATTTT
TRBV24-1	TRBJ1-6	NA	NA	CATSDLSSPLHF	TGTGCCACCAGTGATTTGTCTTCACCCCTCCACTTT
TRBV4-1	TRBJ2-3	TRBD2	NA	CASSQVVAGGTDTQYF	TGCGCCAGCAGCCAAGTTGTAGCGGGGGGTACAGATACGCAGTATTTT
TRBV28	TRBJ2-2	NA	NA	CASSYGGPTGELFF	TGTGCCAGCAGTTATGGGGGCCCCACCGGGGAGCTGTTTTTT
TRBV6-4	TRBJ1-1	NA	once	CASSDWGGRAAFF	TGTGCCAGCAGTGACTGGGGGGGAAGAGCGGCTTTCTTT
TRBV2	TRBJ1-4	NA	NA	CASSESQNEKLFF	TGTGCCAGCAGTGAAAGTCAAAATGAAAAACTGTTTTTT
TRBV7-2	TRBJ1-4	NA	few	CASSSQGFGNEKLFF	TGTGCCAGCAGCTCACAGGGATTTGGTAATGAAAAACTGTTTTTT
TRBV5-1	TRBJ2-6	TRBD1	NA	CASSLRTGHGANVLTF	TGCGCCAGCAGCTTGCGGACAGGGCATGGGGCCAACGTCCTGACTTTC